The 26 T cell receptor beta chains below all came from one sample that was sequenced in a study of CD8+ T cells in alopecia areata. Once RNA had been extracted, it was reverse transcribed into cDNA to act as the sequencing template. Assay: immunoSEQ multiplex PCR; the TCRdb copy retains only in-frame clones and omits some. In the table there are almost 250,000 clones, under 80% of which are singletons. Sample: CD4+ T cells sorted from blood, taken at week 0. These TCRs come from a human donor with alopecia areata.

Ten or more counts support this clone. The V gene is TRBV14, the J gene TRBJ2-5; D is ambiguous. Germline assignment: CDR1 SGHDN and CDR2 FVKESK. The length of the CDR3 is 13 residues. V was cut by 4 bases and J by 2 bases, with 8 bases left in between. In DNA form, the CDR3 reads TGTGCCAGCAGCCGAAGCAGACAAGAGACCCAGTACTTC. As protein: CASSRSRQETQYF.

This sequence joins TRBV15 and TRBJ1-4; 7 bases line up with TRBD1. CDR3 length equals 16 residues. J was trimmed by 8 bases and V by 1 base; bases with no gene match: 10. CDR1 is LNHNV, CDR2 YYDKDF, per germline (reference sequence). The CDR3 sequence is CATSRGVRGGGEKLFF. CDR3 nucleotides: TGTGCCACCAGCAGAGGTGTAAGAGGGGGCGGCGAAAAACTGTTTTTT.

This chain joins TRBV30 and TRBJ2-7; no clear D gene. This CDR3 contains 13 residues. V shed 4 bases and J shed 0 bases, with 10 bases lying between them. The germline CDR1 and CDR2 sequences are GTSNPN and SVGIG (reference sequence). In DNA, the CDR3 is TGTGCCTGGACGGAGCAGCGCTCCTACGAGCAGTACTTC. Amino acid sequence: CAWTEQRSYEQYF. The entire variable domain, with the rest obtained from reference TRBV30 and TRBJ2-7, is as follows: SQTIHQWPATLVQPVGSPLSLECTVEGTSNPNLYWYRQAAGRGLQLLFYSVGIGQISSEVPQNLSASRPQDRQFILSSKKLLLSDSGFYLCAWTEQRSYEQYFGPGTRLTVT.

The chain couples TRBV6-1 to TRBJ2-7, with D possibly being TRBD1 (5 bases). Trimming shortened V by 8 bases and J by 0 bases, and 14 bases separated the two germline ends. The germline V gene has CDR1 MNHNS and CDR2 SASEGT. The length of the CDR3 is 14 residues. The CDR3 sequence: CASHLFDSSYEQYF. DNA for the CDR3: TGTGCCAGCCACCTTTTTGACAGCTCCTACGAGCAGTACTTC.

The chain combines TRBV19 with TRBJ1-5; perhaps TRBD1 as D (6 bases). Trimming shortened V by 8 bases and J by 6 bases, and 11 bases separated the two germline ends. This CDR3 spans 12 amino acids. Germline values: CDR1 LNHDA, CDR2 SQIVND (reference sequence). The CDR3 sequence is CASYRVGQPQHF. The CDR3 nucleotides are TGTGCCAGTTACAGGGTTGGTCAGCCCCAGCATTTT.

The genes are TRBV29-1 and TRBJ2-7; D ambiguous. CDR1 SQVTM and CDR2 ANQGSEA come from the germline V gene. The CDR3 is made up of 11 amino acids. The V end lost 7 bases, the J end lost 7 bases, and 14 bases lay between the germline ends. The CDR3 spells CSGHYWGEQYF. In DNA, the CDR3 is TGCAGCGGCCACTATTGGGGTGAGCAGTACTTC.

This clone was picked up a small number of times. The J gene is TRBJ2-7, the V gene TRBV7-6, with a possible D match to TRBD2 (5 bases). The CDR3 extends over 15 amino acids. The V end lost 1 base, the J end lost 5 bases, and 15 bases lay between the germline ends. Germline loops: CDR1 SGHVS, CDR2 FNYEAQ. The CDR3 sequence is CASSLVQVPGNEQYF. The CDR3 bases are TGTGCCAGCAGCTTAGTGCAGGTTCCGGGGAACGAGCAGTACTTC. Based on the CDR3 plus reference TRBV7-6 and TRBJ2-7, the full variable domain is GAGVSQSPRYKVTKRGQDVALRCDPISGHVSLYWYRQALGQGPEFLTYFNYEAQQDKSGLPNDRFSAERPEGSISTLTIQRTEQRDSAMYRCASSLVQVPGNEQYFGPGTRLTVT.

V and J are TRBV25-1 and TRBJ1-4, with D unresolved. The germline V gene has CDR1 MGHDK and CDR2 SYGVNS. V lost 3 bases and J lost 6, with 11 bases in between. This CDR3 spans 14 amino acids. The CDR3 loop is CASSEGSGDEKLFF. The CDR3 bases are TGTGCCAGCAGTGAGGGCTCTGGCGATGAAAAACTGTTTTTT. Together with reference TRBV25-1 and TRBJ1-4, the CDR3 gives the full variable domain: EADIYQTPRYLVIGTGKKITLECSQTMGHDKMYWYQQDPGMELHLIHYSYGVNSTEKGDLSSESTVSRIRTEHFPLTLESARPSHTSQYLCASSEGSGDEKLFFGSGTQLSVL.

The chain carries TRBV27 and TRBJ2-2; D is uncertain. Germline V gene data show CDR1 as MNHEY and CDR2 as SMNVEV (reference sequence). CDR3 length: 14 residues. Deletions cut 6 bases from V and 0 bases from J, with 8 bases between. CDR3 protein: CASRGLANTGELFF. The CDR3 nucleotides are TGTGCCAGCAGAGGTCTGGCGAACACCGGGGAGCTGTTTTTT.

CDR3 amino acids: CAIKPTPGKSEQYF. CDR3 coding DNA: TGTGCCATCAAACCCACCCCAGGGAAATCCGAGCAGTACTTC. This chain joins TRBV10-3 and TRBJ2-7; weak D call: TRBD1 (5 bases). Trimming cost V 7 bases and J 6 bases, with 19 bases left between them. The CDR3 consists of 14 residues. Germline V gene sequence: CDR1 ENHRY, CDR2 SYGVKD.

The chain couples TRBV30 to TRBJ1-4; D gene uncertain. This CDR3 spans 15 amino acids. Germline-derived CDR1 and CDR2 are GTSNPN and SVGIG (reference sequence). Deletions cut 1 base from V and 3 bases from J, with 12 bases between. CDR3 sequence: CAWSGLSRSNEKLFF. CDR3 in DNA: TGTGCCTGGAGTGGGTTAAGCCGATCTAATGAAAAACTGTTTTTT.

This chain connects TRBV9 to TRBJ2-3; 11 positions match TRBD2. V was clipped by 4 bases and J by 3 bases; unmatched bases: 4. Germline CDR1 reads SGDLS; CDR2 reads YYNGEE. CDR3 length: 15 residues. The DNA for the CDR3 is TGTGCCAGCAGCAATAGCGGGGGGGCGACAGATACGCAGTATTTT. The encoded protein is CASSNSGGATDTQYF.

This clone was seen a handful of times. The chain recombines TRBV18 with TRBJ1-5, with D possibly TRBD1 on 5 matching bases. Germline V lookup: CDR1 KGHSH, CDR2 LQKENI. The CDR3 covers 14 residues. Trimming pared 3 bases from V and 3 bases from J, leaving 9 bases between. CDR3 sequence (DNA): TGTGCCAGCTCACCCGCGACAGTCAATCAGCCCCAGCATTTT. Translating it yields CASSPATVNQPQHF.

About this clone: Other nucleotide sequences in the sample specify the same CDR3. The rearrangement links TRBV20-1 to TRBJ2-5; D is unclear. The CDR3 has 10 residues. Deletions cut 3 bases from V and 2 bases from J, with 1 base between. In germline, CDR1 is DFQATT, CDR2 SNEGSKA (reference sequence). CDR3 coding DNA: TGCAGTGCTAGGCAAGAGACCCAGTACTTC. It yields the protein CSARQETQYF.

The rearrangement links TRBV30 to TRBJ1-4; D is ambiguous. Germline V gene data show CDR1 as GTSNPN and CDR2 as SVGIG (reference sequence). V gave up 4 bases and J gave up 8 bases, with 17 bases separating them. The CDR3 loop spans 14 amino acids. DNA for the CDR3: TGTGCCTGGACCCCGACTCAGGCAGGAGAAAAACTGTTTTTT. It codes for CAWTPTQAGEKLFF.

This clone was detected once. V is TRBV29-1 and J is TRBJ2-5, with D possibly being TRBD1 (6 bases). The V gene's germline CDR1 is SQVTM and CDR2 ANQGSEA. Trimming left V 3 bases short and J 5 bases short, with 13 bases between. The CDR3 contains 13 residues. CDR3 DNA sequence: TGCAGCGTTGAGTCAGGGGTAGGGGAGACCCAGTACTTC. Its translation: CSVESGVGETQYF.

This chain's CDR3 is CASSRTGAYYGYTF. The CDR3 nucleotides read TGTGCCAGCAGCCGTACAGGGGCATACTATGGCTACACCTTC. The rearrangement joins TRBV14 to TRBJ1-2; the match to TRBD1 covers 7 bases. Trimming at V came to 4 bases and at J to 3 bases, leaving 5 bases not matched to a gene. CDR1 and CDR2 (germline): SGHDN, FVKESK. CDR3 length: 14 residues.

J is TRBJ2-7 and V is TRBV29-1; TRBD1 matches 9 bases. This CDR3 spans 13 amino acids. Per the germline V gene, CDR1 is SQVTM and CDR2 is ANQGSEA. V was clipped by 7 bases and J by 7 bases; unmatched bases: 11. The CDR3 here is CSGWRTGAREQYF. In DNA form, the CDR3 reads TGCAGCGGATGGAGGACAGGGGCGCGAGAGCAGTACTTC.

This clone was counted a single time. The J gene is TRBJ2-1, the V gene TRBV7-3, with unresolved D. Germline assignment: CDR1 SGHTA and CDR2 FQGTGA. The CDR3 runs 15 residues. Trimming left V 5 bases short and J 7 bases short, with 18 bases between. In nucleotides, the CDR3 is TGTGCCAGCAGCCAATCTCGGACCAGCGAGAATGAGCAGTTCTTC. It is translated as CASSQSRTSENEQFF. The full variable domain, its missing parts supplied by reference TRBV7-3 and TRBJ2-1, is GAGVSQTPSNKVTEKGKYVELRCDPISGHTALYWYRQSLGQGPEFLIYFQGTGAADDSGLPNDRFFAVRPEGSVSTLKIQRTERGDSAVYLCASSQSRTSENEQFFGPGTRLTVL.

The chain links TRBV15 to TRBJ1-6; a possible D gene is TRBD1 (5 bases). The CDR3 spans 15 residues. CDR1 is LNHNV and CDR2 is YYDKDF in the germline V gene (reference sequence). V was pared by 5 bases and J by 9 bases, with 17 bases between. The CDR3 nucleotides read TGTGCCACCAGCCTCCTAGTTGGGGGGAGTTCACCCCTCCACTTT. It is translated as CATSLLVGGSSPLHF.

V and J are TRBV5-1 and TRBJ2-1; tentatively, D is TRBD1 or TRBD2 (5 bases each). The CDR3 length is 15 residues. The V end was cut by 7 bases, the J end by 8 bases, with 22 bases between. Germline V CDR1 and CDR2: SGHRS, YFSETQ. DNA of the CDR3: TGCGCCAGCGGGGGTGGGAGTAGCTTCCCACATGAGCAGTTCTTC. Its translation is CASGGGSSFPHEQFF.

The rearrangement joins TRBV7-4 to TRBJ1-5, with D perhaps TRBD1 (6 bases). The V end lost 5 bases, the J end lost 4 bases, and 12 bases lay between the germline ends. This CDR3 contains 14 residues. Germline lookup yields CDR1 SGHVT and CDR2 SQSDAQ. CDR3 coding DNA: TGTGCCAGCAGCCCTCGGACAGTTAATCAGCCCCAGCATTTT. As protein: CASSPRTVNQPQHF. Full variable domain (outside the CDR3, taken from reference TRBV7-4 and TRBJ1-5): GAGVSQSPRYKVAKRGRDVALRCDSISGHVTLYWYRQTLGQGSEVLTYSQSDAQRDKSGRPSGRFSAERPERSVSTLKIQRTEQGDSAVYLCASSPRTVNQPQHFGDGTRLSIL.

The chain carries TRBV5-6 and TRBJ1-1; D gene unclear. CDR1 is SGHDT and CDR2 is YYEEEE in the germline V gene. Trimming shortened V by 4 bases and J by 5 bases, and 18 bases separated the two germline ends. The length of the CDR3 is 15 residues. CDR3 region: CASSLAPGRRTEAFF. The DNA for the CDR3 is TGTGCCAGCAGCCTCGCCCCTGGCAGACGGACTGAAGCTTTCTTT. Together with reference TRBV5-6 and TRBJ1-1, the CDR3 gives the full variable domain: DAGVTQSPTHLIKTRGQQVTLRCSPKSGHDTVSWYQQALGQGPQFIFQYYEEEERQRGNFPDRFSGHQFPNYSSELNVNALLLGDSALYLCASSLAPGRRTEAFFGQGTRLTVV.

The chain uses TRBV30 and TRBJ2-7; 7 bases agree with TRBD1. The V and J ends lost 7 bases and 4 bases, in that order; junction bases with no gene match: 7. CDR3 length: 12 amino acids. From germline, CDR1 is GTSNPN and CDR2 SVGIG (reference sequence). CDR3 loop: CAYHRGKYEQYF. In DNA, the CDR3 is TGTGCCTACCACAGGGGCAAATACGAGCAGTACTTC.

To note about this clone: Other DNA variants within this sample encode the same CDR3. The chain links TRBV30 to TRBJ1-5; D is undetermined. Germline V gene data show CDR1 as GTSNPN and CDR2 as SVGIG (reference sequence). Trimming took off 3 bases at V and 1 base at J, with 7 bases between the two ends. This CDR3 has 13 amino acids. Written as DNA, the CDR3 is TGTGCCTGGAGCGAAGACAGCAATCAGCCCCAGCATTTT. It encodes CAWSEDSNQPQHF.

The genes are TRBV7-9 and TRBJ2-1; either TRBD1 or TRBD2 may supply D (6 bases each). Germline lookup yields CDR1 SEHNR and CDR2 FQNEAQ (reference sequence). V dropped 3 bases and J dropped 0 bases, with 15 bases sitting between them. This CDR3 is built from 17 residues. This CDR3 reads CASSFSGGLDSYNEQFF. The CDR3 DNA follows: TGTGCCAGCAGCTTTAGTGGGGGGCTGGACTCCTACAATGAGCAGTTCTTC.